This T cell receptor (beta chain) was identified during a study of graft-versus-host responses after intestinal transplantation. About the research overall: Every one of the recipients received anti-thymocyte globulin induction and afterwards took tacrolimus and steroids for about 3 years.

From germline, CDR1 is SEHNR and CDR2 FQNEAQ (reference sequence). With 5 bases clipped from V and 4 bases from J, the junction kept 6 bases outside the gene matches. The CDR3 has 15 amino acids. As regards this clone: Its antigen is undetermined.

Data came from immunoSEQ multiplex PCR; TCRdb stores just in-frame clones and leaves some out. The data hold almost 70,000 clones, with approximately 92% observed a single time. General study results and limits: Elevated graft-versus-host to host-versus-graft clonal ratios in allografts were recorded for patients with graft-donor T cell macrochimerism.

Sequenced here: bone marrow, sampled 734 days after intestinal transplantation. V is TRBV7-9 and J is TRBJ2-1, with 9 bases aligning to TRBD2. This TCR was recovered from a human patient who received an intestinal transplant, so some T cells may come from the graft donor. The CDR3 nucleotides read TGTGCCAGCAGCCCTGCGGGGGGGCGGTACAATGAGCAGTTCTTC. Encoded protein: CASSPAGGRYNEQFF.